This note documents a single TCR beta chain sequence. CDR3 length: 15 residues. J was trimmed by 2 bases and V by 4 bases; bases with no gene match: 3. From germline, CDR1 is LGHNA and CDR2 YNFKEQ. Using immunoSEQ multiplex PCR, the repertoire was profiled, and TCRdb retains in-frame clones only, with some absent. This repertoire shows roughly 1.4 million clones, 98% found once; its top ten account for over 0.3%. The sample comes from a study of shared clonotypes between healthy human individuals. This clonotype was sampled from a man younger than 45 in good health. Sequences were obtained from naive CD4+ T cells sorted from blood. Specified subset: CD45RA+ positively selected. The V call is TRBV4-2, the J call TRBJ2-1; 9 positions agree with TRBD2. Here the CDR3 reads CASSRQREAYNEQFF. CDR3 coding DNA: TGTGCCAGCAGCCGTCAGCGGGAGGCCTACAATGAGCAGTTCTTC.